The source of this T cell receptor beta chain is a study of vaccination and CD4 T cells after COVID-19. Study outcomes and limitations: Median reactive clonotypes, those recognizing SARS-CoV-2, rose from about 22 to 38, not significantly.

CD4+ T cells that had been cultured provided DNA sequenced with the Oncomine TCR Beta short-read assay. Using its own MiXCR run on the PCR reads, TCRdb lists one record per CDR3 protein. The data hold tens of thousands of distinct CDR3 sequences, with approximately 32% observed a single time. To note about this clonotype: The antigen is unknown.

Time point described: late sampling 161 to 241 days after vaccination in three convalescent patients. As for treatment: roughly 11-day PBMC culture with coronavirus spike peptide pools or control peptides (ViraFEST assay). Convalescent patients tested SARS-CoV-2 PCR positive from March to December 2020, before Alpha, Beta and Delta emerged. The medium had half its volume replaced with fresh IL-2 medium on days 3 and 7. The TCR was taken from a human donor who had recovered from COVID-19. Sequencing was performed on CD4+ T cells from blood, cultured in vitro, taken about 7 months after SARS-CoV-2 vaccination.

The CDR3 DNA follows: TGTGCCAGCAGCTTAGGGGACCAAGAGACCCAGTACTTC. Translating it yields CASSLGDQETQYF. The chain links TRBV7-3 to TRBJ2-5; D call uncertain. CDR1 and CDR2 (germline): SGHTA, FQGTGA. The CDR3 is made up of 13 amino acids. V shed 2 bases and J shed 0 bases, with 4 bases lying between them.